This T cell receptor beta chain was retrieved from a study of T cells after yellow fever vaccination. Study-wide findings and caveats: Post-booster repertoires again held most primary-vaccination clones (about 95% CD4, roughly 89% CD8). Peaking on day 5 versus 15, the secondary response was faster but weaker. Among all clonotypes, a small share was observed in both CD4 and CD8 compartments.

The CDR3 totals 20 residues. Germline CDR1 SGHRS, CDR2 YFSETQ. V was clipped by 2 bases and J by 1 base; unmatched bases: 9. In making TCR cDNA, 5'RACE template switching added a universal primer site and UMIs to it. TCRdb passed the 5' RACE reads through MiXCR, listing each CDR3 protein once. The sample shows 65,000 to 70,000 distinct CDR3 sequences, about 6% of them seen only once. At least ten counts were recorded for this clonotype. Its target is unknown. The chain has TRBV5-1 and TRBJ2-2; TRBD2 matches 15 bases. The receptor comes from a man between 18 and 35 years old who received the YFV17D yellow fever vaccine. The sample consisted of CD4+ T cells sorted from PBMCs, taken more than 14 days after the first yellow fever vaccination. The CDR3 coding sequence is TGCGCCAGCAGCTTCCTACCTCCGGGACTAGCGGGGGGGAACACCGGGGAGCTGTTTTTT. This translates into CASSFLPPGLAGGNTGELFF.